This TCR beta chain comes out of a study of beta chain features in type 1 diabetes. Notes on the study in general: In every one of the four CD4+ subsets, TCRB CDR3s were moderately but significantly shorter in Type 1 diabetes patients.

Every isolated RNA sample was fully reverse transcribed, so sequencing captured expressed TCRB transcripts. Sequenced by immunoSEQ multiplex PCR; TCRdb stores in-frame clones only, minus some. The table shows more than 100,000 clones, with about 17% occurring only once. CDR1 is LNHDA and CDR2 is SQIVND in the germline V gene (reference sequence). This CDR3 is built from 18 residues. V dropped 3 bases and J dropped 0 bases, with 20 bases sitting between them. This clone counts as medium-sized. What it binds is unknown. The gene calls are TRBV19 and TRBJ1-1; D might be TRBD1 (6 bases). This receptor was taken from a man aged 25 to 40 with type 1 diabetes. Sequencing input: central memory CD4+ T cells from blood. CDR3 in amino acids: CASSISPLGDTMNTEAFF. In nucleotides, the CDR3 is TGTGCCAGTAGTATCTCCCCCCTGGGGGACACCATGAACACTGAAGCTTTCTTT.